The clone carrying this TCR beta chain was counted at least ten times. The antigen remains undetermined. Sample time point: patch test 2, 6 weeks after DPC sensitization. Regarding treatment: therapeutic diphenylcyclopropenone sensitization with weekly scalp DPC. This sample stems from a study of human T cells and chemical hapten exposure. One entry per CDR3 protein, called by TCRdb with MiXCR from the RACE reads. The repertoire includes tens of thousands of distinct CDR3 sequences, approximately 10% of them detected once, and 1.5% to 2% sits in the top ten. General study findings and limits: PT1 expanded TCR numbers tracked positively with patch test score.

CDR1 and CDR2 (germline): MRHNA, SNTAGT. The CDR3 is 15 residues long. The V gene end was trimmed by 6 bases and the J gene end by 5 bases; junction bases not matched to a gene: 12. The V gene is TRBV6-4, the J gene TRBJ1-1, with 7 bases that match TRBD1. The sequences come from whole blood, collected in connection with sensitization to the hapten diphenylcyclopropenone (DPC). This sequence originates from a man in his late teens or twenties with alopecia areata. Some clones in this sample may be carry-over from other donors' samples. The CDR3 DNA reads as TGTGCCAGCAGCGACAGGGACGCAGGGGGAACTGAAGCTTTCTTT. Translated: CASSDRDAGGTEAFF.